A single sample is the source of the 26 T cell receptor beta chains below, sequenced in a study of T cell responses to AZD1222 COVID-19 vaccine. Libraries were prepared by immunoSEQ multiplex PCR; TCRdb keeps only in-frame clonotypes and omits some of them. The table lists approximately 190,000 clones, just over 90% of them singletons, with less than 4% in the top ten. This specimen was peripheral blood, taken 28 days after the second dose of the MenACWY control vaccine. The receptors stem from an adult who received the MenACWY meningococcal vaccine as a control.

The chain combines TRBV19 with TRBJ2-4; perhaps TRBD2 as D (6 bases). CDR3 length: 15 residues. V was cut by 4 bases and J by 8 bases, with 18 bases left in between. CDR1 is LNHDA, CDR2 SQIVND, per germline (reference sequence). CDR3 sequence reads: CASSTNGQRADIQYF. CDR3 bases: TGTGCCAGTAGTACAAATGGCCAGCGGGCGGACATTCAGTACTTC.

This clone was counted once. The V call is TRBV4-3, the J call TRBJ1-6; 7 positions agree with TRBD1. The CDR3 is 14 amino acids. Germline loops: CDR1 LGHNA, CDR2 YSLEER. The trim removed 4 bases at V and 9 bases at J, leaving 6 bases unmatched. CDR3 loop: CASSPDRFFSPLHF. The CDR3 DNA reads as TGCGCCAGCAGCCCGGACAGGTTTTTTTCACCCCTCCACTTT.

The chain employs TRBV19 and TRBJ2-7, with D perhaps being TRBD1 or TRBD2 (5 bases each). The V end lost 10 bases, the J end lost 0 bases, and 10 bases lay between the germline ends. The CDR3 is 12 amino acids. Germline-derived CDR1 and CDR2 are LNHDA and SQIVND (reference sequence). CDR3 DNA sequence: TGTGCCACCGGGGCGGTCTCCTACGAGCAGTACTTC. Encoded protein: CATGAVSYEQYF.

The CDR3 sequence: CASSPQFETQYF. CDR3 nucleotides: TGTGCCAGCAGCCCGCAATTTGAGACCCAGTACTTC. J is TRBJ2-5 and V is TRBV7-2, with D uncertain. This CDR3 has 12 amino acids. The V gene lost 5 bases and the J gene lost 5 bases, with 9 bases spanning the gap. Germline lookup yields CDR1 SGHTA and CDR2 FQGNSA.

The chain is built from TRBV4-1 and TRBJ1-1, with TRBD1 matching 12 bases. CDR1 and CDR2 from the germline V gene are MGHRA and YSYEKL. V was pared by 8 bases and J by 1 base, with 11 bases of the junction left unmatched. The CDR3 is 17 amino acids. The CDR3 protein is CASGPRGTGGANTEAFF. CDR3 bases: TGCGCCAGCGGCCCCCGGGGGACAGGGGGCGCGAACACTGAAGCTTTCTTT.

The chain has TRBV6-1 and TRBJ2-7; TRBD2 matches at 7 bases. Unmatched junction bases numbered 10, after V lost 2 bases and J lost 3 bases. From germline, CDR1 is MNHNS and CDR2 SASEGT. This CDR3 region has 16 residues. DNA for the CDR3: TGTGCCAGCAGTGAACCCGGAAGCGGGAACGGCTACGAGCAGTACTTC. Protein sequence: CASSEPGSGNGYEQYF.

J is TRBJ1-3 and V is TRBV6-2 or TRBV6-3; D not resolved. CDR1 and CDR2 (germline): MNHEY, SVGEGT. V shed 5 bases and J shed 4 bases, with 9 bases lying between them. This CDR3 contains 13 residues. This CDR3 is CASSPLRGNTIYF. DNA for the CDR3: TGTGCCAGCAGTCCACTACGCGGAAACACCATATATTTT.

The chain employs TRBV7-3 and TRBJ2-1, with 11 bases that match TRBD2. The CDR3 is 18 amino acids. With 4 bases clipped from V and 0 bases from J, the junction kept 8 bases outside the gene matches. Germline-derived CDR1 and CDR2 are SGHTA and FQGTGA. CDR3 sequence (DNA): TGTGCCAGCAGCTCTCCGGGACTAGCGGACCTCTCCTACAATGAGCAGTTCTTC. Its translation is CASSSPGLADLSYNEQFF.

This chain links TRBV7-9 with TRBJ1-5; D is perhaps TRBD1 (6 bases). V was shortened by 1 base and J by 7 bases, with 11 bases between the two germline ends. Germline V gene data show CDR1 as SEHNR and CDR2 as FQNEAQ (reference sequence). There are 14 residues in the CDR3. The CDR3 sequence is CASSLGGAPQPQHF. The CDR3 nucleotides read TGTGCCAGCAGCTTAGGGGGGGCCCCCCAGCCCCAGCATTTT.

The CDR3 DNA is TGTGCCAGCGGCCTGTGGGGGGCCGGGCAGGAGACCCAGTACTTC. Its translation is CASGLWGAGQETQYF. The rearrangement joins TRBV2 to TRBJ2-5; either TRBD1 or TRBD2 may fit D (6 bases each). V was cut by 8 bases and J by 5 bases, with 21 bases left in between. The CDR3 totals 15 residues. From germline, CDR1 is SNHLY and CDR2 FYNNEI.

The chain uses TRBV11-1 and TRBJ2-1; 7 bases are shared with TRBD2. CDR3 length: 14 amino acids. Trimming took 5 bases from V and 4 from J; bases not matched to a gene: 5. CDR1 and CDR2 (germline): SGHAT, FQDESV (reference sequence). CDR3 DNA sequence: TGTGCCAGCAGCATCCCTAGCGGTTACAATGAGCAGTTCTTC. This translates into CASSIPSGYNEQFF.

This clone turned up a few times. V and J are TRBV7-8 and TRBJ2-3; 8 positions match TRBD1. The CDR3 consists of 16 residues. The germline CDR1 and CDR2 sequences are SGHVS and FQNEAQ. V dropped 5 bases and J dropped 7; count of bases not matched to a gene: 14. CDR3 sequence (DNA): TGTGCCAGCAGCCTTCAGGGGGCCCAGCGCCCACATACGCAGTATTTT. This translates into CASSLQGAQRPHTQYF.

The chain is built from TRBV20-1 and TRBJ1-1; D remains ambiguous. Germline V gene data show CDR1 as DFQATT and CDR2 as SNEGSKA (reference sequence). The CDR3 runs to 11 residues. V was clipped by 7 bases and J by 1 base, with 7 bases between them. The CDR3 DNA reads as TGCAGTGTTTTAGGGAACACTGAAGCTTTCTTT. It encodes CSVLGNTEAFF.

The CDR3 spells CASSQGRPTDTQYF. The DNA of the CDR3 is TGTGCCAGCAGCCAAGGACGACCGACAGATACGCAGTATTTT. This chain links TRBV3-1 (or the pseudogene TRBV3-2) with TRBJ2-3; D unresolved. CDR1 and CDR2 (germline): LGHDT, YNNKEL (reference sequence). Trimming cost V 1 base and J 3 bases, with 8 bases left between them. This CDR3 comprises 14 residues.

The rearrangement links TRBV19 to TRBJ1-2, with D tentatively TRBD1 (5 bases). The V and J ends lost 11 bases and 6 bases respectively, with 25 bases between them. Germline V gene sequence: CDR1 LNHDA, CDR2 SQIVND (reference sequence). The CDR3 has 15 amino acids. As DNA, the CDR3 is TGTGCCGCAGCCCCCTTCAATAGACAGACCCATGGCTACACCTTC. It encodes CAAAPFNRQTHGYTF.

V is TRBV29-1 and J is TRBJ2-7; D is perhaps TRBD1 (7 bases). The CDR3 loop spans 20 amino acids. Germline V CDR1 and CDR2: SQVTM, ANQGSEA. V shed 5 bases and J shed 0 bases, with 32 bases lying between them. DNA of the CDR3: TGCAGCGTTTTCACAGGGGTACCCTCTTCCCTAGCGAGGAGCTCCTACGAGCAGTACTTC. Translated, it gives CSVFTGVPSSLARSSYEQYF.

The chain employs TRBV14 and TRBJ1-2; 7 positions match TRBD1. The CDR3 length is 16 residues. CDR1 is SGHDN, CDR2 FVKESK, per germline. J gave up 3 bases and V 0 bases, and 7 bases lay outside the gene matches. CDR3: CASSQDDRGLYYGYTF. The CDR3 DNA sequence: TGTGCCAGCAGCCAAGATGATAGGGGGCTGTACTATGGCTACACCTTC.

Only one count was recorded for this clone. This chain joins TRBV5-1 and TRBJ2-2; TRBD2 matches 10 bases. V shed 4 bases and J 4 bases; nucleotides not matched to a gene: 10. The CDR3 has 17 amino acids. Germline CDR1 reads SGHRS; CDR2 reads YFSETQ. The CDR3 DNA is TGCGCCAGCAGCCCGTGGGTAGCGGGAGGCCCCACCGGGGAGCTGTTTTTT. Encoded protein: CASSPWVAGGPTGELFF.

The rearrangement joins TRBV7-2 to TRBJ2-2, with D possibly TRBD2 on 5 matching bases. The CDR3 covers 14 residues. Germline-derived CDR1 and CDR2 are SGHTA and FQGNSA. V lost 5 bases, J lost 8 bases, and 15 bases lay in between. CDR3 region: CASSPEGLGGELFF. The CDR3 DNA is TGTGCCAGCAGCCCCGAGGGCCTGGGGGGGGAGCTGTTTTTT.

This clone was seen only once. This chain uses TRBV27 with TRBJ2-5; D might be TRBD2 (5 bases). The CDR3 runs 13 residues. Germline CDR1 and CDR2: MNHEY and SMNVEV (reference sequence). Trimming pared 6 bases from V and 4 bases from J, leaving 12 bases between. CDR3 protein: CASSPWAGETQYF. The CDR3 DNA reads as TGTGCCAGCAGCCCGTGGGCGGGAGAGACCCAGTACTTC.

The chain combines TRBV23-1 with TRBJ1-4; D unclear. TRBV23-1 carries the ORF label, with uncertain function. Trimming stripped 0 bases from V and 8 bases from J, with 16 bases between. The CDR3 length is 16 residues. The CDR3 reads CASSQSAHLLWEKLFF. CDR3 sequence (DNA): TGCGCCAGCAGTCAATCAGCGCACCTACTTTGGGAAAAACTGTTTTTT.

The genes are TRBV29-1 and TRBJ1-1; no clear D. Trimming removed 7 bases at V and 6 bases at J, with 12 bases between. The CDR3 totals 11 residues. Germline CDR1 and CDR2: SQVTM and ANQGSEA. The DNA for the CDR3 is TGCAGCGGTAGTGGGGTTTCTGAAGCTTTCTTT. Translation gives CSGSGVSEAFF.

The V call is TRBV28, the J call TRBJ2-5; D perhaps matches TRBD2 (5 bases). Germline-derived CDR1 and CDR2 are MDHEN and SYDVKM. The CDR3 runs 13 residues. Trimming took off 2 bases at V and 2 bases at J, with 6 bases between the two ends. The CDR3 sequence is CASSLKRQETQYF. For the CDR3, the DNA is TGTGCCAGCAGTTTAAAGCGGCAAGAGACCCAGTACTTC.

Details on this clone: The junction differs from germline at one of its ends, possibly a read error. The rearrangement joins TRBV3-1 (or the pseudogene TRBV3-2) to TRBJ1-2; the match to TRBD1 covers 7 bases. There are 13 residues in the CDR3. CDR1 is LGHDT and CDR2 is YNNKEL in the germline V gene (reference sequence). The chain's CDR3 is CASSQTGDYGYTF. CDR3 sequence (DNA): TGTGCCAGCAGCCAAACAGGGGACTACGGCTACACCTTC.

This chain connects TRBV28 to TRBJ2-7; D is undetermined. V lost 5 bases and J 0 bases, leaving 14 bases between the germline ends. CDR1 and CDR2 from the germline V gene are MDHEN and SYDVKM. This CDR3 has 15 residues. The CDR3 DNA follows: TGTGCCAGCAGTCCCCCCGGCGCCCTCTCCTACGAGCAGTACTTC. Protein: CASSPPGALSYEQYF.

This rearrangement joins TRBV7-3 to TRBJ2-3; TRBD1 or TRBD2 may be the D gene (5 bases each). The CDR3 spans 16 residues. Germline loops: CDR1 SGHTA, CDR2 FQGTGA. Trimming took 5 bases from V and 0 from J, leaving 15 bases between them. The CDR3 sequence is CASSPGVGPSTDTQYF. CDR3 DNA sequence: TGTGCCAGCAGCCCCGGGGTGGGACCTAGCACAGATACGCAGTATTTT.